This paragraph covers one TCR beta chain sequence. Germline CDR1 and CDR2: KGHDR and SFDVKD. The CDR3 is made up of 16 amino acids. The V gene lost 4 bases and the J gene lost 2 bases, with 14 bases spanning the gap. Source study methods: Amplification from reference gene primers served as the basis for estimated nucleated cell counts. The data were produced by immunoSEQ multiplex PCR, yet TCRdb's version contains in-frame clones alone and is incomplete. V and J calls plus clone size are reproduced from that table; the DNA served to infer D and trimming. The sample holds approximately 50,000 clones, approximately 80% seen once. The data are from a study of blood T cell repertoires in COVID-19. Whole-study context: Sites in the United States, Italy and Spain provided acute and convalescent COVID-19 samples. T cells, B-cell-depleted T cells, or PBMCs supplied cDNA or gDNA.

The genes are TRBV24-1 and TRBJ1-5; D call uncertain. Sequenced material: peripheral blood. The receptor was isolated from a man between 65 and 79 years old with active or convalescent COVID-19. The CDR3 DNA sequence: TGTGCCACCAGTGAATCCCGACGGGGAGGCAATCAGCCCCAGCATTTT. This gives the protein CATSESRRGGNQPQHF.